Listed here are 18 T cell receptor beta chains from one sample, sequenced in a study of T cells in Graves' hyperthyroidism and ophthalmopathy. Amplification of TCR beta CDR3 regions was performed using RNA transcripts as template. First-round RT-PCR with HTBI primers amplified the TCR CDR3 region. One entry per CDR3 protein, called by TCRdb with MiXCR from the multiplex PCR reads. Found here are nearly 600,000 distinct CDR3 sequences, approximately 15% of them singletons; the top ten hold 5.8%. The sequencing sample was made of blood. All receptors come from a woman aged 25-40 years with Graves' hyperthyroidism that later progressed to Graves' ophthalmopathy.

Concerning this clonotype: A much larger clone sits a single nucleotide away, making a read error possible. The CDR3 DNA follows: TGTGCCACCAGTCTCGGGACTACGGAGGGTGATGAGCAGTTCTTC. This translates into CATSLGTTEGDEQFF. V and J are TRBV24-1 and TRBJ2-1; 7 positions agree with TRBD2. The germline V gene encodes CDR1 KGHDR and CDR2 SFDVKD. CDR3 length: 15 amino acids. Trimming removed 6 bases from V and 8 bases from J; junction bases left unmatched: 12.

This clonotype was seen at least ten times. The CDR3 loop reads CASSLDVQSYNEQFF. DNA for the CDR3: TGTGCCAGCAGCTTAGATGTCCAATCCTACAATGAGCAGTTCTTC. The J gene is TRBJ2-1, the V gene TRBV7-2; D gene ambiguous. V lost 1 base, J lost 1 base, and 8 bases lay in between. CDR3 size: 15 residues. From germline, CDR1 is SGHTA and CDR2 FQGNSA.

The chain is built from TRBV11-2 and TRBJ1-1; D might be TRBD1 (5 bases). Looked up from germline, CDR1 is SGHAT and CDR2 is FQNNGV. Trimming took off 3 bases at V and 3 bases at J, with 11 bases between the two ends. This CDR3 comprises 14 residues. The CDR3 DNA follows: TGTGCCAGCAGCTTTGGCAGGGCGGACACTGAAGCTTTCTTT. Translating gives CASSFGRADTEAFF.

This clonotype has ten or more counts. This sequence joins TRBV12-3 or TRBV12-4 and TRBJ2-7, with a tentative D call TRBD1 (5 bases). V was clipped by 8 bases and J by 0 bases, with 17 bases between them. The CDR3 is made up of 15 amino acids. This chain's CDR3 is CASLVGHSGSYEQYF. The DNA for the CDR3 is TGTGCCAGCTTAGTAGGACATTCGGGCTCCTACGAGCAGTACTTC.

This clonotype was counted many times. The chain links TRBV28 to TRBJ1-4; tentatively, D is TRBD1 (5 bases). Germline V gene lookup returns CDR1 MDHEN and CDR2 SYDVKM. Trimming left V 5 bases short and J 6 bases short, with 22 bases between. This CDR3 comprises 17 residues. The CDR3 region is CASSPYARRVGDEKLFF. The CDR3 DNA sequence: TGTGCCAGCAGTCCATACGCCAGGAGGGTAGGGGATGAAAAACTGTTTTTT.

This clonotype occurred once. The rearrangement joins TRBV11-2 to TRBJ2-7; the D gene is possibly TRBD2 (7 bases). Trimming removed 1 base at V and 0 bases at J, with 19 bases between. CDR1 is SGHAT, CDR2 FQNNGV, per germline. The CDR3 extends over 18 amino acids. The CDR3 coding sequence is TGTGCCAGCAGCTTAGTAATTCCGGAGCGGGACACCTCCTACGAGCAGTACTTC. The encoded protein is CASSLVIPERDTSYEQYF.

Ten or more counts support this clonotype. V is TRBV6-1 and J is TRBJ2-5; D call uncertain. Germline CDR1 reads MNHNS; CDR2 reads SASEGT. The CDR3 extends over 15 amino acids. Deletions cut 7 bases from V and 5 bases from J, with 20 bases between. CDR3 residues: CASTEYTQMGETQYF. CDR3 DNA: TGTGCCAGCACCGAGTACACGCAAATGGGGGAGACCCAGTACTTC.

The genes are TRBV11-2 and TRBJ1-2; the D gene is possibly TRBD1 (5 bases). V was cut by 5 bases and J by 3 bases, with 25 bases left in between. This CDR3 has 18 amino acids. Germline V lookup: CDR1 SGHAT, CDR2 FQNNGV. The CDR3 reads CASSGSEWDRGLDYGYTF. CDR3 nucleotides: TGTGCCAGCAGCGGATCGGAGTGGGACCGAGGACTTGACTATGGCTACACCTTC.

The sample holds many counts of this clonotype. The J gene is TRBJ1-1, the V gene TRBV27; D is perhaps TRBD1 (6 bases). V was trimmed by 7 bases and J by 0 bases, leaving 9 bases between them. The germline V gene has CDR1 MNHEY and CDR2 SMNVEV (reference sequence). The CDR3 extends over 13 amino acids. CDR3 protein: CASMGHLNTEAFF. DNA of the CDR3: TGTGCCAGCATGGGACACCTGAACACTGAAGCTTTCTTT.

This clonotype has ten or more counts. The rearrangement joins TRBV19 to TRBJ2-7; D might be TRBD1 (6 bases). V was pared by 6 bases and J by 4 bases, with 19 bases between. Germline V CDR1 and CDR2: LNHDA, SQIVND (reference sequence). The CDR3 consists of 15 residues. CDR3 region: CASRIRDTHWYEQYF. CDR3 coding DNA: TGTGCCAGTAGGATCCGGGACACTCATTGGTACGAGCAGTACTTC.

This clonotype was observed at least ten times. The chain links TRBV28 to TRBJ2-7, with a weak D call TRBD1 (6 bases). Germline CDR1 MDHEN, CDR2 SYDVKM. Between the trimmed V and J ends, which lost 6 bases and 1 base, there was a span of 10 bases. This CDR3 comprises 13 residues. CDR3 sequence: CASRDTGSYEQYF. CDR3 DNA: TGTGCCAGCAGGGACACAGGGTCCTACGAGCAGTACTTC.

This clonotype was seen a few times. This chain connects TRBV6-9 to TRBJ1-1; D is undetermined. The germline CDR1 and CDR2 sequences are MNHGY and SVAAGI. CDR3 length: 12 amino acids. The V end was cut by 8 bases, the J end by 1 base, with 8 bases between. The CDR3 loop is CASGIKNTEAFF. CDR3 nucleotides: TGTGCCAGCGGCATTAAGAACACTGAAGCTTTCTTT.

This clonotype has a count of ten or more. This chain links TRBV3-1 with TRBJ2-1; perhaps TRBD2 as D (6 bases). Trimming removed 6 bases from V and 9 bases from J, with 21 bases in between. This CDR3 has 15 amino acids. The germline V gene has CDR1 LGHDT and CDR2 YNNKEL (reference sequence). The CDR3: CASSQPGLTTREQFF. Here the CDR3 DNA reads TGTGCCAGCAGTCAGCCGGGACTCACGACACGTGAGCAGTTCTTC.

This clonotype was seen more than once but under ten times. This sequence joins TRBV3-1 and TRBJ1-2, with 10 bases fitting TRBD1. The CDR3 consists of 15 residues. J lost 7 bases, V lost 4 bases, and 9 bases had no gene match. Germline lookup yields CDR1 LGHDT and CDR2 YNNKEL (reference sequence). CDR3 DNA: TGTGCCAGCAGCCCATTGACAGGGGGCTCGAGTGGCTACACCTTC. Translating gives CASSPLTGGSSGYTF.

This clonotype was observed at least ten times. The V and J genes are TRBV7-8 and TRBJ1-2; 9 bases are a match to TRBD1. V lost 5 bases and J lost 4; bases outside the gene matches: 8. The CDR3 has 15 residues. Germline CDR1 reads SGHVS; CDR2 reads FQNEAQ. The CDR3 reads CASSPGTGRGYGYTF. In DNA, the CDR3 is TGTGCCAGCAGCCCTGGGACAGGGAGGGGCTATGGCTACACCTTC. Drawing the rest from reference TRBV7-8 and TRBJ1-2, the complete variable domain is GAGVSQSPRYKVAKRGQDVALRCDPISGHVSLFWYQQALGQGPEFLTYFQNEAQLDKSGLPSDRFFAERPEGSVSTLKIQRTQQEDSAVYLCASSPGTGRGYGYTFGSGTRLTVV.

This clonotype occurred many times. The chain links TRBV20-1 to TRBJ1-4; no definite D call. V was shortened by 3 bases and J by 8 bases, with 10 bases between the two germline ends. The CDR3 has 12 amino acids. Per the germline V gene, CDR1 is DFQATT and CDR2 is SNEGSKA (reference sequence). The CDR3 DNA is TGCAGTGCTAGCGGAGTAGGCGAAAAACTGTTTTTT. Translation: CSASGVGEKLFF.

This clonotype showed up many times. The CDR3 DNA reads as TGTGCCAGCAGCTTTAGGGCAGGGATTAGCACTGAAGCTTTCTTT. It codes for CASSFRAGISTEAFF. The V and J genes are TRBV12-3 or TRBV12-4 and TRBJ1-1; D perhaps matches TRBD1 (5 bases). The CDR3 length is 15 residues. Trimming removed 6 bases at V and 4 bases at J, with 18 bases between.

This clonotype was counted at least ten times. The chain carries TRBV30 and TRBJ1-2, with unresolved D. V gave up 3 bases and J gave up 2 bases, with 16 bases separating them. The CDR3 is 15 residues long. Germline lookup yields CDR1 GTSNPN and CDR2 SVGIG (reference sequence). The CDR3 DNA reads TGTGCCTGGAGCGTCGTTCCGAAGCAGAACTATGGCTACACCTTC. Amino acid sequence: CAWSVVPKQNYGYTF.